This entry is about one T cell receptor beta chain. As yet, its antigen is unknown. The data were obtained in a study of T cells in Graves' hyperthyroidism and ophthalmopathy. Study details: Peripheral blood was acquired at first diagnosis, ahead of any therapy whatsoever. Study observations and caveats: Most clonotypes expanded in thyroid above 0.001 were likewise present in blood.

Stable disease denoted Graves' hyperthyroidism without ophthalmopathy progression within 18 months. Each 10 ml fresh peripheral blood draw supplied the PBMCs. V lost 2 bases to trimming and J lost 0 bases, with 10 bases between them. The CDR3 is 15 residues long. CDR1 and CDR2 (germline): SGHAT, FQDESV (reference sequence). Researchers took RNA transcripts and amplified the TCR beta CDR3 regions from them. HTBI primers were employed in a first-round RT-PCR of the TCR CDR3. MiXCR was run by TCRdb on the multiplex PCR reads, yielding one entry per CDR3 protein. The sample lists about 290,000 distinct CDR3 sequences; approximately 16% were seen once.

The V call is TRBV11-1, the J call TRBJ1-1; a possible D gene is TRBD1 (6 bases). Sequences were obtained from blood. This sequence was found in a man between 25 and 39 years old with Graves' hyperthyroidism. The CDR3 loop is CASSLHGGMNTEAFF. CDR3 nucleotide sequence: TGTGCCAGCAGCTTACACGGGGGCATGAACACTGAAGCTTTCTTT.